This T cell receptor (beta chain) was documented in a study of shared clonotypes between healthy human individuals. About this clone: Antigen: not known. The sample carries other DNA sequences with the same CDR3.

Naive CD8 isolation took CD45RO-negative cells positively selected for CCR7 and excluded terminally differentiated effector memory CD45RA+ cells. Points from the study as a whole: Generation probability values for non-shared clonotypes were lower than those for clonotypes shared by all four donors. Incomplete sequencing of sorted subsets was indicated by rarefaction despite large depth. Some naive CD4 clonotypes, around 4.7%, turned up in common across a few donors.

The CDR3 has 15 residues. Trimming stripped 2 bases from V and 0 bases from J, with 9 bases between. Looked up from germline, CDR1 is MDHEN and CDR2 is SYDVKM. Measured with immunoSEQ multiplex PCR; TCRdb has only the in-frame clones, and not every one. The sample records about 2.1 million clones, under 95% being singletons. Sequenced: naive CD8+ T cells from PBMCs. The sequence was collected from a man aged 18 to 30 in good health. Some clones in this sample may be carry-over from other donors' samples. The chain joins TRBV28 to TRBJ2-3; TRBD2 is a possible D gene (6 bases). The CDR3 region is CASSLTGTSTDTQYF. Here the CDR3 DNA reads TGTGCCAGCAGTTTAACCGGGACTAGCACAGATACGCAGTATTTT.